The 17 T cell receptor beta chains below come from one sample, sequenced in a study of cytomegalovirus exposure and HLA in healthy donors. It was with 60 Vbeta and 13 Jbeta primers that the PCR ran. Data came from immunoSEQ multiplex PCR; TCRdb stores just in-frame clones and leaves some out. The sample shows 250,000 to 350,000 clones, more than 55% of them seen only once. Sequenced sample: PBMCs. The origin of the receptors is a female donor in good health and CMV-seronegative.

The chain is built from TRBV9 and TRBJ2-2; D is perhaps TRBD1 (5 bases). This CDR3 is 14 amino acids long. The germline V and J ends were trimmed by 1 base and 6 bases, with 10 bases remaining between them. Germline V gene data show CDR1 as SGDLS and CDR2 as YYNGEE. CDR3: CASSVLQAPGELFF. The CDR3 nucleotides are TGTGCCAGCAGCGTACTACAGGCTCCCGGGGAGCTGTTTTTT.

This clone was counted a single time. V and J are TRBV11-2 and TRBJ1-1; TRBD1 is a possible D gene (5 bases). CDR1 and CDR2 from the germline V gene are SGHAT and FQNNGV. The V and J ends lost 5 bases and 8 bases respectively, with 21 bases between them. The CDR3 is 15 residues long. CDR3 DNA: TGTGCCAGCAGCCAACAGCAGGGTGGAACGAAAGAAGCTTTCTTT. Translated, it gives CASSQQQGGTKEAFF.

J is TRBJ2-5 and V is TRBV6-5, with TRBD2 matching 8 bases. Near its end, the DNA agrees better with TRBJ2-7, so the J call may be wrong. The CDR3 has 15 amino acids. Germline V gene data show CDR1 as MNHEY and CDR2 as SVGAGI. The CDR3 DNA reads TGTGCCAGCAGTAATAGCGGGATCTCTCCCTACGAGCAGTACTTC. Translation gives CASSNSGISPYEQYF.

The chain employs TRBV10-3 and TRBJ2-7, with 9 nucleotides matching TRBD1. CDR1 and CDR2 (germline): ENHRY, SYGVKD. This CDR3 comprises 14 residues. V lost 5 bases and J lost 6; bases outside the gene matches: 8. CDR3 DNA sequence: TGTGCCATCAGTCCTATGGGACAGGGCGCCGAGCAGTACTTC. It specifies CAISPMGQGAEQYF.

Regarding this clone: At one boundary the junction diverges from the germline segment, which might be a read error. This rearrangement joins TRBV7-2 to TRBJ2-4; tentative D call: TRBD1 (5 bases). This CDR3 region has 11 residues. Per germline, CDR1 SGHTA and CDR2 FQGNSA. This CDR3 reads CASSLGAGLDF. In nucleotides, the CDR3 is TGTGCCAGCAGCTTAGGGGCAGGGTTGGACTTC.

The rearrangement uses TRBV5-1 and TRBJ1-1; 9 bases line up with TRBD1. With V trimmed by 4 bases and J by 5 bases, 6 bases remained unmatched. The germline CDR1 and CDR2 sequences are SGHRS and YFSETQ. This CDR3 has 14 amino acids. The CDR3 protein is CASSSGTGRTEAFF. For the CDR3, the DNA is TGCGCCAGCAGCAGCGGGACAGGGCGGACTGAAGCTTTCTTT.

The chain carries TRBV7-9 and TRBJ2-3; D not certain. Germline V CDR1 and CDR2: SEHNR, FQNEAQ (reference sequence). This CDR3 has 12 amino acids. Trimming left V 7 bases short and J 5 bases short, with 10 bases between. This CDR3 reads CASNLIKDTQYF. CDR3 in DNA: TGTGCCAGCAACCTAATTAAAGATACGCAGTATTTT.

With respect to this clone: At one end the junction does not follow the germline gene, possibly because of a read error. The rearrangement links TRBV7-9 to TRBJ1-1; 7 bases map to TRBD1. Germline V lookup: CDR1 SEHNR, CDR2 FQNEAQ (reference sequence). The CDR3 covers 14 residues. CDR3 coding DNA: TGTTCCAGCAGTCCTGGACAGGCGTACACTGAAGCTTTCTTT. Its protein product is CSSSPGQAYTEAFF.

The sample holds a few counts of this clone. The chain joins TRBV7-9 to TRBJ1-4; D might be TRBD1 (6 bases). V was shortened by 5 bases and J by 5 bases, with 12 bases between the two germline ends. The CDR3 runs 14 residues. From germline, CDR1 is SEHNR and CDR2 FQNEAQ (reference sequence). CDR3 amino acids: CASSLGGANEKLFF. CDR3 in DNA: TGTGCCAGCAGCCTCGGGGGGGCCAATGAAAAACTGTTTTTT.

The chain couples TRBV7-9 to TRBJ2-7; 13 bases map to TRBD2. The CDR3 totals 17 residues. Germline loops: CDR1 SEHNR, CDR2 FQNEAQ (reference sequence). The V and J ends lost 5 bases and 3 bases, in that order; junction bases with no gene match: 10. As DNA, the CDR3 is TGTGCCAGCAGCCGGACTAGCGGGAGTTCGGATGGCTACGAGCAGTACTTC. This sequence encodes CASSRTSGSSDGYEQYF.

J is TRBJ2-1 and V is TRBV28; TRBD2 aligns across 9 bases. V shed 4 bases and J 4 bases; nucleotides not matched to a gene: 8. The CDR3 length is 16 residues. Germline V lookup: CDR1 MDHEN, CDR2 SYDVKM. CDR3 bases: TGTGCCAGCAGTTCCTTTAGCGGGAGTGGGTACAATGAGCAGTTCTTC. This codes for CASSSFSGSGYNEQFF.

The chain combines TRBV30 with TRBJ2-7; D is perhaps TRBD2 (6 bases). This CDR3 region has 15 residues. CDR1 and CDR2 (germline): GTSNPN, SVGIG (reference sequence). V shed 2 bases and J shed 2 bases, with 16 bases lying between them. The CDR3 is CAWSFKGVAAYEQYF. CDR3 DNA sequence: TGTGCCTGGAGTTTCAAAGGGGTAGCGGCCTACGAGCAGTACTTC.

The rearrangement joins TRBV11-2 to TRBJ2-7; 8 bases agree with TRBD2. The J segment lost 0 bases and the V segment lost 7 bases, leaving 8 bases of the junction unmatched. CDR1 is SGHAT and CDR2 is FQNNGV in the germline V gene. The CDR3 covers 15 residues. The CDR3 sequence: CASILQRGSSYEQYF. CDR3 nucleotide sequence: TGTGCCAGCATTTTACAGCGGGGGAGCTCCTACGAGCAGTACTTC.

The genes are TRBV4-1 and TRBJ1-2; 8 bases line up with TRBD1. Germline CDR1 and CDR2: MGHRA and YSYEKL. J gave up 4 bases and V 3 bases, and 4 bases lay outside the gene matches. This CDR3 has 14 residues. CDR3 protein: CASSQRQGSYGYTF. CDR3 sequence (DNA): TGCGCCAGCAGCCAGAGACAGGGGTCCTATGGCTACACCTTC.

As DNA, the CDR3 is TGTGCCAGCAGCTTCGATGAAAAACTGTTTTTT. It codes for CASSFDEKLFF. The V and J genes are TRBV5-6 and TRBJ1-4; D is undetermined. The CDR3 spans 11 residues. Germline assignment: CDR1 SGHDT and CDR2 YYEEEE. The V and J ends lost 2 bases and 6 bases respectively, with 2 bases between them.

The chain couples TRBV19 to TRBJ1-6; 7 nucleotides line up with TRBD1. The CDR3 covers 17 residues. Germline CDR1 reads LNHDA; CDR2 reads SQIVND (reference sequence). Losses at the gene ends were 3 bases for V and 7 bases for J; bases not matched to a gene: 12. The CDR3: CASSISSGGRANSPLHF. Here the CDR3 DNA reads TGTGCCAGTAGTATCTCCTCAGGGGGTCGGGCGAATTCACCCCTCCACTTT.

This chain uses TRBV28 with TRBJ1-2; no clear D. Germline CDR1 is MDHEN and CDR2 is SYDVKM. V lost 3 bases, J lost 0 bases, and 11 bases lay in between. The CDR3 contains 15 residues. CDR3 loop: CASSFSSLANYGYTF. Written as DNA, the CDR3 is TGTGCCAGCAGTTTCTCTTCCTTAGCTAACTATGGCTACACCTTC.